Below, 19 T cell receptor beta chains from the same sample are listed, as sequenced in a study of blood T cell repertoires in COVID-19. Libraries were prepared by immunoSEQ multiplex PCR; TCRdb keeps only in-frame clonotypes and omits some of them. The sample has a few hundred thousand clones, approximately 85% seen once. What was sequenced was peripheral blood. The receptors were sampled from an elderly man with acute or convalescent COVID-19.

This clone showed up just a few times. The genes are TRBV14 and TRBJ2-7, with 9 bases fitting TRBD1. CDR3 length equals 15 residues. Losses at the gene ends were 5 bases for V and 2 bases for J; bases not matched to a gene: 7. Germline-derived CDR1 and CDR2 are SGHDN and FVKESK. The CDR3 DNA reads as TGTGCCAGCAGCAGGGGGACAGGGTTTGCCTACGAGCAGTACTTC. This translates into CASSRGTGFAYEQYF. Full variable domain (missing parts from reference TRBV14 and TRBJ2-7): EAGVTQFPSHSVIEKGQTVTLRCDPISGHDNLYWYRRVMGKEIKFLLHFVKESKQDESGMPNNRFLAERTGGTYSTLKVQPAELEDSGVYFCASSRGTGFAYEQYFGPGTRLTVT.

This sequence joins TRBV4-3 and TRBJ2-2; D not certain. The germline V and J ends were trimmed by 2 bases and 4 bases, with 8 bases remaining between them. The CDR3 has 14 residues. CDR1 is LGHNA, CDR2 YSLEER, per germline. CDR3 residues: CASSQIAATGELFF. Here the CDR3 DNA reads TGCGCCAGCAGCCAAATAGCAGCCACCGGGGAGCTGTTTTTT.

The chain couples TRBV28 to TRBJ2-5, with D perhaps TRBD1 (5 bases). The germline V gene encodes CDR1 MDHEN and CDR2 SYDVKM. Trimming left V 6 bases short and J 4 bases short, with 21 bases between. The length of the CDR3 is 16 residues. CDR3 bases: TGTGCCAGCAGAGTGGCCGCCTACAGGAGAATAGAGACCCAGTACTTC. Encoded protein: CASRVAAYRRIETQYF.

The chain employs TRBV29-1 and TRBJ2-3, with D possibly matching TRBD2 (5 bases). The CDR3 totals 15 residues. The V end lost 6 bases, the J end lost 1 base, and 17 bases lay between the germline ends. Germline V gives CDR1 SQVTM, CDR2 ANQGSEA. The CDR3 region has the DNA TGCAGCGTAACCCTCTGGAGCGGACGCACAGATACGCAGTATTTT. This translates into CSVTLWSGRTDTQYF.

V gene TRBV4-1 combines with J gene TRBJ1-1, with a tentative D call TRBD1 (5 bases). The V and J ends lost 0 bases and 5 bases respectively, with 13 bases between them. The CDR3 totals 15 residues. Germline V gene lookup returns CDR1 MGHRA and CDR2 YSYEKL. The CDR3 loop is CASSQDGGLRTEAFF. As DNA, the CDR3 is TGCGCCAGCAGCCAAGACGGGGGATTGAGAACTGAAGCTTTCTTT.

The chain is built from TRBV19 and TRBJ2-7, with D possibly being TRBD1 (6 bases). This CDR3 has 11 amino acids. V lost 9 bases and J 3 bases, leaving 9 bases between the germline ends. Per germline, CDR1 LNHDA and CDR2 SQIVND (reference sequence). In nucleotides, the CDR3 is TGTGCCAGCAGAGGGGGCTACGAGCAGTACTTC. It is translated as CASRGGYEQYF.

This clone came up a few times. The V call is TRBV27, the J call TRBJ1-5, with D possibly matching TRBD1 (5 bases). The germline V gene encodes CDR1 MNHEY and CDR2 SMNVEV (reference sequence). Deletions cut 5 bases from V and 2 bases from J, with 13 bases between. The CDR3 length is 15 residues. CDR3 in DNA: TGTGCCAGCAGTAGTCAGGGACTCGGCAATCAGCCCCAGCATTTT. Its protein product is CASSSQGLGNQPQHF.

The rearrangement uses TRBV19 and TRBJ1-3; D not certain. Germline V gene lookup returns CDR1 LNHDA and CDR2 SQIVND (reference sequence). The CDR3 totals 14 residues. V was shortened by 5 bases and J by 0 bases, with 8 bases between the two germline ends. The CDR3 sequence: CASSGGLSGNTIYF. The CDR3 bases are TGTGCCAGTAGTGGAGGACTCTCTGGAAACACCATATATTTT. The whole variable domain, remainder taken from reference TRBV19 and TRBJ1-3, is DGGITQSPKYLFRKEGQNVTLSCEQNLNHDAMYWYRQDPGQGLRLIYYSQIVNDFQKGDIAEGYSVSREKKESFPLTVTSAQKNPTAFYLCASSGGLSGNTIYFGEGSWLTVV.

The CDR3 bases are TGCGCCAGCAGCTTGGTATCGGACAGGGTCGCCACCGGGGAGCTGTTTTTT. Amino acids: CASSLVSDRVATGELFF. The genes are TRBV5-1 and TRBJ2-2; 8 positions agree with TRBD1. With 0 bases clipped from V and 4 bases from J, the junction kept 8 bases outside the gene matches. The CDR3 loop spans 17 amino acids. The V gene's germline CDR1 is SGHRS and CDR2 YFSETQ.

This rearrangement joins TRBV24-1 to TRBJ1-2; D is uncertain. This CDR3 has 15 amino acids. V lost 1 base and J lost 8, with 16 bases in between. Germline lookup yields CDR1 KGHDR and CDR2 SFDVKD. CDR3 region: CATSDFGGVGSGYTF. The CDR3 bases are TGTGCCACCAGTGATTTCGGCGGGGTGGGAAGCGGCTACACCTTC.

The chain joins TRBV28 to TRBJ1-6; 9 bases map to TRBD1. CDR3 length: 15 amino acids. Trimming at V came to 1 base and at J to 7 bases, leaving 2 bases not matched to a gene. Germline V CDR1 and CDR2: MDHEN, SYDVKM. The CDR3 nucleotides are TGTGCCAGCAGTTTATCTGGGACAGGGAATTCACCCCTCCACTTT. Amino acid sequence: CASSLSGTGNSPLHF.

The rearrangement joins TRBV7-2 to TRBJ1-5; 12 bases agree with TRBD1. With 5 bases clipped from V and 5 bases from J, the junction kept 7 bases outside the gene matches. Germline V lookup: CDR1 SGHTA, CDR2 FQGNSA. This CDR3 has 16 residues. The CDR3 loop is CASSLRDRGLYQPQHF. The CDR3 DNA is TGTGCCAGCAGCCTTCGGGACAGGGGGCTCTATCAGCCCCAGCATTTT.

The chain recombines TRBV3-1 (or the pseudogene TRBV3-2) with TRBJ1-3; weak D call: TRBD1 (6 bases). Looked up from germline, CDR1 is LGHDT and CDR2 is YNNKEL (reference sequence). This CDR3 has 13 residues. Trimming pared 8 bases from V and 2 bases from J, leaving 10 bases between. The CDR3 spells CASRGAPGNTIYF. The CDR3 nucleotides read TGTGCCAGCCGGGGGGCGCCTGGAAACACCATATATTTT.

The V and J genes are TRBV5-1 and TRBJ2-7; 11 nucleotides align to TRBD1. The CDR3 contains 16 residues. Germline V gene sequence: CDR1 SGHRS, CDR2 YFSETQ. The ends lost 0 bases at V and 4 bases at J; junction bases unmatched: 6. CDR3 amino acids: CASSLAGQGATYEQYF. The DNA of the CDR3 is TGCGCCAGCAGCTTGGCTGGACAGGGGGCGACGTACGAGCAGTACTTC.

The chain uses TRBV10-3 and TRBJ1-2, with D possibly being TRBD1 (5 bases). CDR1 is ENHRY, CDR2 SYGVKD, per germline. Deletions cut 4 bases from V and 4 bases from J, with 10 bases between. The CDR3 spans 13 residues. CDR3 sequence reads: CAISAGGVYGYTF. CDR3 DNA sequence: TGTGCCATCAGTGCCGGGGGTGTCTATGGCTACACCTTC.

The V call is TRBV9, the J call TRBJ2-1; 11 bases are shared with TRBD2. Germline V gene sequence: CDR1 SGDLS, CDR2 YYNGEE. V lost 3 bases, J lost 6 bases, and 11 bases stayed unmatched. The CDR3 runs to 17 residues. The DNA of the CDR3 is TGTGCCAGCAGCGGCCCTCCACTAGCGGGAGTAGGCAATGAGCAGTTCTTC. Translated, it gives CASSGPPLAGVGNEQFF.

V and J are TRBV12-3 or TRBV12-4 and TRBJ1-2; D call uncertain. Trimming shortened V by 7 bases and J by 8 bases, and 17 bases separated the two germline ends. The CDR3 spans 13 residues. CDR3 coding DNA: TGTGCCAGCACCCCTGCGGCCATTGGGGGCTACACCTTC. It specifies CASTPAAIGGYTF.

The chain carries TRBV11-1 and TRBJ2-2, with 7 bases fitting TRBD2. The length of the CDR3 is 13 residues. The ends lost 7 bases at V and 5 bases at J; junction bases unmatched: 4. Germline V lookup: CDR1 SGHAT, CDR2 FQDESV (reference sequence). For the CDR3, the DNA is TGTGCCAGCATGGCTAGCGGAACCGGGGAGCTGTTTTTT. The encoded protein is CASMASGTGELFF.

This chain uses TRBV7-8 with TRBJ1-5; D possibly corresponds to TRBD1 (5 bases). V was cut by 7 bases and J by 0 bases, with 16 bases left in between. The CDR3 has 16 amino acids. CDR1 is SGHVS, CDR2 FQNEAQ, per germline. CDR3 coding DNA: TGTGCCAGCAACCCCTCGGGGGACGGTAGCAATCAGCCCCAGCATTTT. Its translation is CASNPSGDGSNQPQHF.